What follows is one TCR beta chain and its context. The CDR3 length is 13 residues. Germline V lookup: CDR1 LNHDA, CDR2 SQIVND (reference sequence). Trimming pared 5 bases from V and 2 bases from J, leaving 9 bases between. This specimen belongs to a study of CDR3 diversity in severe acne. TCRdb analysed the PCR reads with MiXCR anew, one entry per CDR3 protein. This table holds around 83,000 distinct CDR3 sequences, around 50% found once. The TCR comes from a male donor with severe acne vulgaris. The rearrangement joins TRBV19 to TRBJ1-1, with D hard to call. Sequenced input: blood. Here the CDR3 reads CASSPSANTEAFF. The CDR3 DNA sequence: TGTGCCAGTAGTCCGTCGGCAAACACTGAAGCTTTCTTT.